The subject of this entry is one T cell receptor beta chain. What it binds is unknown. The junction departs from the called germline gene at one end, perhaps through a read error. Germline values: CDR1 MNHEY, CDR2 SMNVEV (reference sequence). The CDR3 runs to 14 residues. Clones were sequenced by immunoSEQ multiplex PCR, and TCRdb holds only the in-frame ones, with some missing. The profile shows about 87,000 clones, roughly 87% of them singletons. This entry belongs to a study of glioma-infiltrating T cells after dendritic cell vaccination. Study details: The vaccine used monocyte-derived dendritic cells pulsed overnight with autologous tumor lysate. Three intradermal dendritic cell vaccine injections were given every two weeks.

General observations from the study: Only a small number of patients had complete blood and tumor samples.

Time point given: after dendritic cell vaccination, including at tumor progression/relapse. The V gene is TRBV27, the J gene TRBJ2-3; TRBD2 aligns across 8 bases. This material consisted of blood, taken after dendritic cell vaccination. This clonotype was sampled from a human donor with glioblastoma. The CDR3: CASSLNPVAGGLSF. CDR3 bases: TGTGCCAGCAGTCTTAACCCCGTCGCGGGGGGCCTTTCTTTT.